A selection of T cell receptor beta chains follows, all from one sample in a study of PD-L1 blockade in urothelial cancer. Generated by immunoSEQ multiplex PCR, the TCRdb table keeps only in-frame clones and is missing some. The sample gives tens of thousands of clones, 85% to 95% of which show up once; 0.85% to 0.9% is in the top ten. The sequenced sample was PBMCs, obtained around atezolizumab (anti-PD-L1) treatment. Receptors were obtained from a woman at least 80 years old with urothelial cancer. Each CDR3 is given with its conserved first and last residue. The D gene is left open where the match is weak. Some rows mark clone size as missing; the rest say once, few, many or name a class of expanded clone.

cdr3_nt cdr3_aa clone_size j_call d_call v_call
TGCAGCGGGGGGACTAGCGGGAGATCCAATGAGCAGTTCTTC CSGGTSGRSNEQFF - TRBJ2-1 TRBD2 TRBV29-1
TGTGCCAGCAAACGAGGGGGTGGAGAGACCCAGTACTTC CASKRGGGETQYF - TRBJ2-5 - TRBV7-2
TGTGCCAGTATCCCTAGCGGGAGAGTGAATGAGCAGTTCTTC CASIPSGRVNEQFF - TRBJ2-1 TRBD2 TRBV19
TGTGCCAGTACCACGGACAGGGGAAGCTACGAGCAGTACTTC CASTTDRGSYEQYF - TRBJ2-7 TRBD1 TRBV19
TGTGCCAGCAGCCAAGCCCTAGCGGGAGGCAGAGAGCAGTACTTC CASSQALAGGREQYF - TRBJ2-7 TRBD2 TRBV4-2
TGCGCCAGCAGCCCTGGGACTAGCGGATTTTACGAGCAGTACTTC CASSPGTSGFYEQYF - TRBJ2-7 TRBD2 TRBV4-1
TGTGCCAGCAGTGATATGACAGGGTTAAGAGAGACCCAGTACTTC CASSDMTGLRETQYF once TRBJ2-5 TRBD1 TRBV6-1
TGTGCCAGCGACAGGGGTGGTGTCAAAAACATTCAGTACTTC CASDRGGVKNIQYF - TRBJ2-4 TRBD1 TRBV28
TGTGCCAGCAGCGTGCGTAACTCCTACAATGAGCAGTTCTTC CASSVRNSYNEQFF - TRBJ2-1 - TRBV9
TGTGCCAGCACTACTAGCGGGAGCTACAATGAGCAGTTCTTC CASTTSGSYNEQFF once TRBJ2-1 TRBD2 TRBV27
TGTGCCAGCAGCTCGGGACTAAACTCCTACGAGCAGTACTTC CASSSGLNSYEQYF - TRBJ2-7 TRBD2 TRBV6-1
TGTGCCAGTGGGAGGGACGGGAACTCCTACGAGCAGTACTTC CASGRDGNSYEQYF - TRBJ2-7 TRBD2 TRBV19
TGTGCCATCAGTGAGTCCCCCTTATCTGGAAACACCATATATTTT CAISESPLSGNTIYF - TRBJ1-3 - TRBV10-3